The 14 T cell receptor beta chains below all came from one sample that was sequenced in a study of blood T cell repertoires in COVID-19. The protocol was immunoSEQ multiplex PCR, while the TCRdb copy is restricted to in-frame clones and leaves out a portion. This sample carries 120,000 to 150,000 clones, about 87% of them seen once, and the ten largest clones take 5.4%. The sample comprised peripheral blood. All receptors come from a human donor in a cohort sampled during active COVID-19.

Here the CDR3 DNA reads TGCGCCAGCAGTCGGGACAGGGGGCGAGAAAAACTGTTTTTT. Its protein product is CASSRDRGREKLFF. J is TRBJ1-4 and V is TRBV5-1; TRBD1 matches at 12 bases. Germline CDR1 reads SGHRS; CDR2 reads YFSETQ. The CDR3 sequence is 14 residues long. V shed 5 bases and J 8 bases; nucleotides not matched to a gene: 4.

This chain connects TRBV28 to TRBJ1-5; a possible D gene is TRBD1 (5 bases). The CDR3 has 18 residues. CDR1 and CDR2 from the germline V gene are MDHEN and SYDVKM. The V gene lost 3 bases and the J gene lost 4 bases, with 22 bases spanning the gap. In DNA form, the CDR3 reads TGTGCCAGCAGTTTTGTAGGCGCCTTCGGGGAGGGGAATCAGCCCCAGCATTTT. As protein: CASSFVGAFGEGNQPQHF.

This clone was counted only a few times. This chain connects TRBV28 to TRBJ2-7; no firm D call. The germline gives CDR1 MDHEN, CDR2 SYDVKM. The V end lost 4 bases, the J end lost 2 bases, and 12 bases lay between the germline ends. The CDR3 runs to 14 residues. The DNA for the CDR3 is TGTGCCAGCAGTTCGCCTGGGCCGCCCTACGAGCAGTACTTC. Translated: CASSSPGPPYEQYF.

J is TRBJ2-4 and V is TRBV6-5, with 7 bases lining up with TRBD2. CDR1 is MNHEY, CDR2 SVGAGI, per germline. Germline trimming cut 2 bases from V and 5 bases from J; bases unmatched to any gene: 0. The CDR3 extends over 13 amino acids. The CDR3 is CASSYAGENIQYF. The CDR3 DNA reads TGTGCCAGCAGTTACGCGGGGGAAAACATTCAGTACTTC.

This chain links TRBV6-1 with TRBJ1-5; possibly TRBD1 for D (6 bases). V dropped 3 bases and J dropped 2 bases, with 11 bases sitting between them. Per germline, CDR1 MNHNS and CDR2 SASEGT. This CDR3 has 15 residues. DNA of the CDR3: TGTGCCAGCAGTGAGTTGGCAGGGGGCAATCAGCCCCAGCATTTT. This gives the protein CASSELAGGNQPQHF.

The chain is built from TRBV7-8 and TRBJ2-5; perhaps TRBD1 as D (6 bases). Germline V lookup: CDR1 SGHVS, CDR2 FQNEAQ. Trimming cost V 4 bases and J 2 bases, with 14 bases left between them. The CDR3 has 15 residues. The CDR3 nucleotides read TGTGCCAGCAGCTCCACAGGGATGGTTCAAGAGACCCAGTACTTC. Translated: CASSSTGMVQETQYF.

The gene calls are TRBV18 and TRBJ2-5; TRBD1 matches at 7 bases. J gave up 3 bases and V 8 bases, and 3 bases lay outside the gene matches. The germline gives CDR1 KGHSH, CDR2 LQKENI. The CDR3 has 12 residues. The CDR3 DNA is TGTGCCAGCGGCCAGGGGGAAGAGACCCAGTACTTC. This sequence encodes CASGQGEETQYF.

The chain employs TRBV5-1 and TRBJ1-3; TRBD1 aligns across 7 bases. With V trimmed by 0 bases and J by 0 bases, 3 bases remained unmatched. Germline V CDR1 and CDR2: SGHRS, YFSETQ. The length of the CDR3 is 16 residues. The CDR3 DNA follows: TGCGCCAGCAGCTTGGGGGGACAGAACTCTGGAAACACCATATATTTT. This encodes CASSLGGQNSGNTIYF.

The V and J genes are TRBV7-2 and TRBJ2-5; 7 bases map to TRBD1. V dropped 3 bases and J dropped 5; count of bases not matched to a gene: 9. CDR1 is SGHTA, CDR2 FQGNSA, per germline. This CDR3 comprises 15 residues. Written as DNA, the CDR3 is TGTGCCAGCAGCTTTAACAGGGGAAAGGCGGAGACCCAGTACTTC. Amino acid sequence: CASSFNRGKAETQYF.

V gene TRBV11-1 combines with J gene TRBJ2-2; 9 bases are shared with TRBD1. This CDR3 contains 15 residues. With 3 bases clipped from V and 3 bases from J, the junction kept 2 bases outside the gene matches. The germline CDR1 and CDR2 sequences are SGHAT and FQDESV (reference sequence). The CDR3 spells CASSLGTGYTGELFF. In DNA, the CDR3 is TGTGCCAGCAGCTTGGGGACAGGGTACACCGGGGAGCTGTTTTTT.

The chain recombines TRBV5-1 with TRBJ1-6; D is possibly TRBD1 (6 bases). The CDR3 is 14 residues long. In germline, CDR1 is SGHRS, CDR2 YFSETQ. Trimming cost V 1 base and J 7 bases, with 9 bases left between them. The CDR3 loop reads CASSLQGSNSPLHF. In DNA form, the CDR3 reads TGCGCCAGCAGCTTGCAGGGGAGCAATTCACCCCTCCACTTT.

This chain links TRBV5-1 with TRBJ1-5; D may be TRBD1 (5 bases). The CDR3 totals 16 residues. Germline CDR1 reads SGHRS; CDR2 reads YFSETQ. V was trimmed by 5 bases and J by 6 bases, leaving 21 bases between them. The CDR3: CASSSPSGGSGQPQHF. CDR3 DNA sequence: TGCGCCAGCAGTTCGCCGTCGGGGGGGAGTGGTCAGCCCCAGCATTTT.

This clone was recorded only once. The J gene is TRBJ2-7, the V gene TRBV2; 12 bases are a match to TRBD2. The CDR3 length is 16 residues. V lost 0 bases, J lost 4 bases, and 4 bases stayed unmatched. CDR1 and CDR2 from the germline V gene are SNHLY and FYNNEI. The CDR3 loop reads CASSEAGTSGGYEQYF. The CDR3 nucleotides read TGTGCCAGCAGTGAAGCTGGAACTAGCGGGGGGTACGAGCAGTACTTC.

The chain employs TRBV6-2 or TRBV6-3 and TRBJ1-5, with D possibly TRBD1 on 5 matching bases. In germline, CDR1 is MNHEY, CDR2 SVGEGT. The CDR3 extends over 15 amino acids. Trimming took 6 bases from V and 5 from J, leaving 17 bases between them. In DNA form, the CDR3 reads TGTGCCAGCAGCCAGTGGGGTGCGGGGCATCAGCCCCAGCATTTT. Amino acids: CASSQWGAGHQPQHF.